The T cell receptor (beta chain) under discussion was sequenced for a study of cytomegalovirus exposure and HLA in healthy donors. Study-wide points: Within the 120 or so validation repertoires, first-cohort TCR clusters tended to co-occur, according to a later analysis. There were under 200 TCR beta chains listed as cytomegalovirus-associated.

As for this clone: The antigen is undetermined.

TCRdb keeps only in-frame clones here, not all; method: immunoSEQ multiplex PCR. The repertoire holds some 100,000 clones, with approximately 91% as singletons. V was cut by 4 bases and J by 7 bases, with 13 bases left in between. The CDR3 loop spans 13 amino acids. Germline CDR1 reads LGHNA; CDR2 reads YSLEER. The sequencing sample was made of PBMCs. This receptor was taken from a man in his late teens or twenties in good health and CMV-seropositive. The chain combines TRBV4-3 with TRBJ1-1; D gene unclear. CDR3 DNA sequence: TGCGCCAGCAGCCTAGGGAGGACGGGTGAAGCTTTCTTT. Translation gives CASSLGRTGEAFF.